The source of this TCR beta chain is a study of T cell changes during pregnancy in multiple sclerosis. Method: immunoSEQ multiplex PCR; TCRdb's copy keeps in-frame clones and lacks some. The profile covers around 80,000 clones, with under 95% appearing a single time and 2.6% taken by the ten largest. The CDR3 consists of 15 residues. Germline V gives CDR1 LNHDA, CDR2 SQIVND (reference sequence). Unmatched junction bases numbered 8, after V lost 7 bases and J lost 4 bases. The chain carries TRBV19 and TRBJ2-5; 11 bases are a match to TRBD1. The sample in question was peripheral blood, obtained before pregnancy. The receptor's source is a female donor with multiple sclerosis, enrolled in a pregnancy study. For the CDR3, the DNA is TGTGCCAGTAAGCTCGGGACAGGGGGGCGAGAGACCCAGTACTTC. Residues: CASKLGTGGRETQYF.